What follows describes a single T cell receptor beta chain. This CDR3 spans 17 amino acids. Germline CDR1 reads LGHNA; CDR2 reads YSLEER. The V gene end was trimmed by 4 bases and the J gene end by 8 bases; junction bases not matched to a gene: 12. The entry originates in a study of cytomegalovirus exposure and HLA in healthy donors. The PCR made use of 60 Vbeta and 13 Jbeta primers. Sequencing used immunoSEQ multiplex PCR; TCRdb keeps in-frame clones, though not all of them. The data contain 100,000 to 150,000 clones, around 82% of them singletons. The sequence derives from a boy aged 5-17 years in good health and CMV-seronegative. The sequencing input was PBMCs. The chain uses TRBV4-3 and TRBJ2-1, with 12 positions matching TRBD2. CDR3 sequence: CASSRTLGLAGNDEQFF. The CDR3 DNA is TGCGCCAGCAGCCGGACTCTCGGACTAGCGGGAAACGATGAGCAGTTCTTC.